This T cell receptor beta chain was captured in a study of blood T cells in healthy people across ages (dated by TCRdb to the mid-2010s). About the investigation overall: Template switching captured roughly one uniquely barcoded TCR beta cDNA molecule per two T cells in model experiments. The study measured age-related changes in TCR beta repertoire diversity using deep sequencing normalized with unique cDNA molecular identifiers. The study analyzed two additional independent replicas of 1 million unique cDNA reads from the same blood draw for two donors, one aged 18 to 30 and one aged 80 or older. Four age groups were formed from the donors: young (average approximately 15 years), middle-aged (more than 35), aged (about 62) and long-lived (about 80).

The donors were around 39 Caucasian individuals from Russia, aged roughly 6 to 100 years, who were systemically healthy. Approximately 9.3 milliliters of peripheral blood were collected from each donor into EDTA-treated Vacutainer tubes. Ficoll-Paque density-gradient centrifugation was used to isolate PBMCs, with at least 6.5 million obtained per sample. Trizol reagent was used to extract total RNA from the PBMCs, yielding at least 6 micrograms per sample. For every donor, an aliquot of PBMCs went through flow cytometry to measure the percentages of naive CD45RAhigh/CD27high T cells. To prepare the library, 5' RACE was applied. The sample was run on an Illumina HiSeq 2500. A second PCR of about 6 to 12 cycles was run with a J-beta primer mix and a sample-barcoded 5' primer. Each TCR beta cDNA molecule received a unique molecular identifier from a template-switch 5' adaptor carrying 12 random nucleotides. Each sample yielded at least 3 million CDR3-containing paired-end reads. First-strand cDNA was synthesized from all RNA with the Mint cDNA synthesis kit, primed by a TRBC-specific oligonucleotide. Following uracil-DNA glycosylase treatment, a first 18-cycle PCR with universal primers M1SS and BC2_uni_R was performed on all cDNA. The authors' pipeline ran thus. For normalization, 1 million high-quality reads, each with a distinct molecular identifier, were randomly selected from each sample. Reads sharing molecular identifiers were discarded rather than binned into consensus sequences. MiTCR, set to a Q25 quality threshold and the strictest error-elimination algorithm, was used for CDR3 identification, clonotype clustering and error correction. A nonparametric unseen species model using Euler transformation provided a lower-bound estimate of total TCR beta diversity. The public reads were reanalyzed by TCRdb: fastp trimming at Q25, MiXCR alignment, in-frame beta chains only. Every distinct CDR3 protein forms one entry, paired with its most common genes and DNA. TCRdb, not the authors, supplied the V and J calls. The sample table shows around 990,000 distinct CDR3 sequences, and under 30% are seen once. Less than 0.85% of the sample rests with the top ten.

General study outcomes and caveats: Observed TCR beta diversity per million T cells fell roughly linearly with age, and a significant reduction was already apparent by age about 36. Observed TCR beta diversity correlated strongly with the percentage of naive T cells measured by flow cytometry. Compared with the aged group, the long-lived group had more naive CD4+ T cells, fewer expanded clones and increased TCR diversity, a pattern suggesting age selection. Estimates of total diversity based on one million sequenced T cells were considered lower bounds and underestimates. The CMV infection status of donors was not known, potentially confounding age-related changes in expanded clonotypes. Since profiling was done on bulk unsorted PBMCs, naive and antigen-experienced compartments could not be conclusively compared.

Worth noting for this clonotype: The specificity of this receptor is unknown. No base quality values were provided; no much bigger clone lies one nucleotide off.

From a lookup of the germline V gene, CDR1 and CDR2 are SQVTM and ANQGSEA. Trimming at the junction amounts to 3 bases on V and 6 bases on J, and the germline ends lie 12 bases apart. The CDR3 numbers 13 residues from cysteine through phenylalanine. Only CDR3 DNA is held: 39 bases, read in frame from base 1. The same specimen was also included in a second study, on T cells of mothers and their children. Looking at the second paper: Nine systemically healthy Caucasian individuals, comprising three mothers and their six children, were included as donors. cDNA synthesis consumed the entire amount of extracted RNA, loaded at roughly 1.5 ug RNA in each 15 ul reaction. In the second PCR, the M1S primer introduced both the sample barcodes and 2-4 random nucleotides. More than 9 million TCR beta CDR3 reads were obtained from each mother, and roughly 3.1 million reads were obtained from each child. TCR recombination output is similarly shaped by thymic selection in related and unrelated pairs, with a minor effect exerted by inherited differences. Normalized repertoire overlap was always slightly but never significantly higher in related than unrelated mother-child pairs. No persistent microchimeric T cell clones were detected, at a sensitivity of around 100 clones per million clonotypes. To look for features that set related mother-child pairs apart from unrelated individuals, the researchers ran deep NGS to compare the TCR beta repertoires of mothers and children. Mothers averaged approximately 40 +/- 4 years of age and children averaged around 10 +/- 4 years. After adapter ligation was performed with NEBNext reagents, the libraries were sequenced on an Illumina HiSeq 2000 with 100+100 nt paired-end reads. Mother and child libraries were prepared a month apart and sequenced in separate runs to prevent cross-contamination. For each donor, somewhere between about 450,000 and 2,000,000 distinct TCR beta clonotypes were identified. Naive TCR beta clonotypes were estimated from low-frequency clonotypes matched to each donor's FACS-determined naive share, without sorting.

In this chain, TRBV29-1 is recombined with TRBJ1-5, and possibly TRBD1, on 6 matching bases. The receptor's source is a girl aged 2 to 10 in good health. The sequenced sample consisted of blood. The CDR3 protein sequence reads: CSVEYRVGQPQHF. The sequenced DNA: TGCAGCGTTGAGTACAGGGTGGGTCAGCCCCAGCATTTT. Reference TRBV29-1 and TRBJ1-5 proteins supply the regions before and after the CDR3; the full variable domain is: SAVISQKPSRDICQRGTSLTIQCQVDSQVTMMFWYRQQPGQSLTLIATANQGSEATYESGFVIDKFPISRPNLTFSTLTVSNMSPEDSSIYLCSVEYRVGQPQHFGDGTRLSIL.